Detailed here is one TCR beta chain. Its specificity is unknown. Sequencing used immunoSEQ multiplex PCR; TCRdb keeps in-frame clones, though not all of them. The sample contains 90,000 to 95,000 clones, approximately 90% of which appear only once. This record belongs to a study of T cells in localized non-small cell lung cancer. Study results and limitations: Greater blood T cell density accompanied longer overall survival.

Germline V gene sequence: CDR1 LNHDA, CDR2 SQIVND (reference sequence). Trimming removed 3 bases from V and 5 bases from J; junction bases left unmatched: 12. The CDR3 covers 16 residues. The receptor was derived from a woman aged 40-70 years with stage II squamous cell lung carcinoma. The chain links TRBV19 to TRBJ1-1, with 7 bases aligning to TRBD1. Sequencing was performed on PBMCs, taken before any cancer treatment. The CDR3 nucleotides are TGTGCCAGTAGTATGTTGGCAGGGGGGCTAGGGACTGAAGCTTTCTTT. Translated, it gives CASSMLAGGLGTEAFF.